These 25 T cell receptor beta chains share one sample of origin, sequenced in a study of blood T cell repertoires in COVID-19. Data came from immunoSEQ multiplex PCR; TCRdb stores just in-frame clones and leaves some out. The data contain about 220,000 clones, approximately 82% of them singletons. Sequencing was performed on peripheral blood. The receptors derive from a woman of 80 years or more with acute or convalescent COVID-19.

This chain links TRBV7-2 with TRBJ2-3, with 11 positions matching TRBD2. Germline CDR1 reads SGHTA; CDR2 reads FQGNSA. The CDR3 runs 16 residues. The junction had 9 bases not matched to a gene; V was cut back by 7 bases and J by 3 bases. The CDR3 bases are TGTGCCAGCAACCTTGAGGGACTAGCGGCGACAGATACGCAGTATTTT. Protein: CASNLEGLAATDTQYF.

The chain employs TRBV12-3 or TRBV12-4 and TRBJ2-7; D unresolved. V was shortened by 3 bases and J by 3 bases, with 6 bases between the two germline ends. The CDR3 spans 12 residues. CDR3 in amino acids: CASSFYGYEQYF. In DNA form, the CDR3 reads TGTGCCAGCAGTTTCTATGGCTACGAGCAGTACTTC.

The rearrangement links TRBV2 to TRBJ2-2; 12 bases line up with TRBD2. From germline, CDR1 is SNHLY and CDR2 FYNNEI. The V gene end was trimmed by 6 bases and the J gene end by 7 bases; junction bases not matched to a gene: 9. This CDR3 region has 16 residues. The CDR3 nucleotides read TGTGCCAGCAGGCGACTAGCGGGGGCCGACTACGGGGAGCTGTTTTTT. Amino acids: CASRRLAGADYGELFF.

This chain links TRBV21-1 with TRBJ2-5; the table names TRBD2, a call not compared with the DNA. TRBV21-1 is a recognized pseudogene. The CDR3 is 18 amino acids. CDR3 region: CASSKRVPGGEVEETQYF. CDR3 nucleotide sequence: TGTGCCAGCAGCAAGAGGGTTCCGGGGGGCGAAGTTGAAGAGACCCAGTACTTC.

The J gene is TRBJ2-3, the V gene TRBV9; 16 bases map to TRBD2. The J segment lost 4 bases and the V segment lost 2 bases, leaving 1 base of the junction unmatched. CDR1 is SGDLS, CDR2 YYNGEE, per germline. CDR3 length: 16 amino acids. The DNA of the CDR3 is TGTGCCAGCAGCGTGGGACTAGCGGGGGGGCCAGATACGCAGTATTTT. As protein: CASSVGLAGGPDTQYF.

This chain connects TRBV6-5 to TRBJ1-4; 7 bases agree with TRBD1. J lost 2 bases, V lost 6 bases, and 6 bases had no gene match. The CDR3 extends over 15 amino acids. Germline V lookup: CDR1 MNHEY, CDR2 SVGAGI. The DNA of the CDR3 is TGTGCCAGCAGCCCACAGGGGACTACTAATGAAAAACTGTTTTTT. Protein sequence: CASSPQGTTNEKLFF.

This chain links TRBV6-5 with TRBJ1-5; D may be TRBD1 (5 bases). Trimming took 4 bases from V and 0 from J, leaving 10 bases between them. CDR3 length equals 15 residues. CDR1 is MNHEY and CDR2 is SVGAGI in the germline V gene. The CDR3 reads CASSSDSNSNQPQHF. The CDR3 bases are TGTGCCAGCAGTTCCGACAGTAATAGCAATCAGCCCCAGCATTTT.

CDR3 DNA sequence: TGTGCCAGCAGTGTGGTAAGAGGGGAAAAACTGTTTTTT. Its translation: CASSVVRGEKLFF. This chain connects TRBV2 to TRBJ1-4; D unclear. V was pared by 4 bases and J by 8 bases, with 11 bases between. Germline V gives CDR1 SNHLY, CDR2 FYNNEI. This CDR3 spans 13 amino acids.

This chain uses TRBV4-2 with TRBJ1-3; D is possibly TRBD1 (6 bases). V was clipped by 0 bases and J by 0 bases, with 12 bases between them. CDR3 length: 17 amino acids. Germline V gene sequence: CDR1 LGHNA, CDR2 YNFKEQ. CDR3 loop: CASSQEGGESSGNTIYF. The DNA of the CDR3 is TGTGCCAGCAGCCAAGAAGGGGGAGAGAGCTCTGGAAACACCATATATTTT.

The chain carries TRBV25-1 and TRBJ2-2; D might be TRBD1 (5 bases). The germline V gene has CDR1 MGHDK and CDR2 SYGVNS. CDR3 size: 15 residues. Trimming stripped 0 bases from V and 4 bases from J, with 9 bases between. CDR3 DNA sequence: TGTGCCAGCAGTGAATATGGCAGGGCCACCGGGGAGCTGTTTTTT. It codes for CASSEYGRATGELFF.

The CDR3 loop is CASSSPTGFKAFF. In DNA form, the CDR3 reads TGTGCCAGCAGTTCCCCGACAGGTTTTAAAGCTTTCTTT. The rearrangement joins TRBV12-3 or TRBV12-4 to TRBJ1-1; D perhaps matches TRBD1 (6 bases). V was clipped by 4 bases and J by 9 bases, with 15 bases between them. The CDR3 consists of 13 residues.

The CDR3 sequence: CAWRLRGTEAFF. The CDR3 DNA reads as TGTGCCTGGAGACTTCGGGGAACTGAAGCTTTCTTT. The chain combines TRBV30 with TRBJ1-1; no clear D gene. There are 12 residues in the CDR3. The V and J ends lost 3 bases and 5 bases respectively, with 10 bases between them. Germline CDR1 GTSNPN, CDR2 SVGIG (reference sequence).

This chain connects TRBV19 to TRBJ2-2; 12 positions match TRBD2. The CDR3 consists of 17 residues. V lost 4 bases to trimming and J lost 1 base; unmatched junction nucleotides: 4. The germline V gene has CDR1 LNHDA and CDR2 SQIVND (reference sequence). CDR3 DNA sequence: TGTGCCAGTAGTACCGCACTAGCGGGGGGGAACACCGGGGAGCTGTTTTTT. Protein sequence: CASSTALAGGNTGELFF.

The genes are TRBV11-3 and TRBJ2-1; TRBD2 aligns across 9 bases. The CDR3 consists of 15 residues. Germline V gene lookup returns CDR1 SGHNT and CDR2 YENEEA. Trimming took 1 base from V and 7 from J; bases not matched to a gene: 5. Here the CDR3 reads CASSLGAGGKNEQFF. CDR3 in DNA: TGTGCCAGCAGCTTAGGAGCGGGGGGTAAGAATGAGCAGTTCTTC.

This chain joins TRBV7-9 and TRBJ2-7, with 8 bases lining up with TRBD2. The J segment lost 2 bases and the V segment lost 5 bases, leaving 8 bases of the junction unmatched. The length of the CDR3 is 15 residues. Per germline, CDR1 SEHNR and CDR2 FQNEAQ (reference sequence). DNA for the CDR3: TGTGCCAGCAGCCCAGCGGGGGTCCCTGCCTACGAGCAGTACTTC. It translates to CASSPAGVPAYEQYF.

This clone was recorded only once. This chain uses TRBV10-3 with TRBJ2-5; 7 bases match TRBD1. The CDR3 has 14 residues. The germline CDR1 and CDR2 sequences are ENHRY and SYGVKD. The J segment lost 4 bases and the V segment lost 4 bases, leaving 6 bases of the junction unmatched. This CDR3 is CAISGGRQGETQYF. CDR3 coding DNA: TGTGCCATCAGTGGGGGGAGACAGGGAGAGACCCAGTACTTC.

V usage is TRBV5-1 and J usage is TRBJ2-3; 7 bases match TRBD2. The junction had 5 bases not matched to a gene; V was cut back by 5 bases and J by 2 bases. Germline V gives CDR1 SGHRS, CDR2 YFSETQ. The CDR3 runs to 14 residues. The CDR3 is CASRHSGPTDTQYF. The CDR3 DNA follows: TGCGCCAGCAGGCATAGCGGGCCCACAGATACGCAGTATTTT.

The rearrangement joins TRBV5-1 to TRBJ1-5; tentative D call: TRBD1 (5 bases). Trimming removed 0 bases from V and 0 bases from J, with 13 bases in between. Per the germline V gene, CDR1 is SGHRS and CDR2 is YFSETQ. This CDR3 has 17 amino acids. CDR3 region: CASSLGQYPYSNQPQHF. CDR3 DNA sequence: TGCGCCAGCAGCTTGGGACAGTATCCATATAGCAATCAGCCCCAGCATTTT. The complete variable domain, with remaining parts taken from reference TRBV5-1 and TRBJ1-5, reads KAGVTQTPRYLIKTRGQQVTLSCSPISGHRSVSWYQQTPGQGLQFLFEYFSETQRNKGNFPGRFSGRQFSNSRSEMNVSTLELGDSALYLCASSLGQYPYSNQPQHFGDGTRLSIL.

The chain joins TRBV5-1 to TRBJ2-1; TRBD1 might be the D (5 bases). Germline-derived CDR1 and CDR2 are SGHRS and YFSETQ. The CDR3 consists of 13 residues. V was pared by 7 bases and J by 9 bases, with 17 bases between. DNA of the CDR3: TGCGCCAGCGGGGCGGATCGTGGACCTGAGCAGTTCTTC. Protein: CASGADRGPEQFF.

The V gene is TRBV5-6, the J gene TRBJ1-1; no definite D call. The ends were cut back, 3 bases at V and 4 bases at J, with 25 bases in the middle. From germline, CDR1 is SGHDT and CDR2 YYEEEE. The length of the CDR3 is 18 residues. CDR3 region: CASSSGRRVWWGSTEAFF. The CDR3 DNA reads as TGTGCCAGCAGCTCCGGCAGGAGGGTATGGTGGGGTTCCACTGAAGCTTTCTTT.

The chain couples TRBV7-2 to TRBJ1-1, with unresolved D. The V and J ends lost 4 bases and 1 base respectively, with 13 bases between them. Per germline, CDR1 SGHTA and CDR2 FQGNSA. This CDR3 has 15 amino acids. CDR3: CASSSRLGWNTEAFF. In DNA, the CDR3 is TGTGCCAGCAGCTCACGCCTCGGGTGGAACACTGAAGCTTTCTTT. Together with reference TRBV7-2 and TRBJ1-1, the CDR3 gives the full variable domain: GAGVSQSPSNKVTEKGKDVELRCDPISGHTALYWYRQSLGQGLEFLIYFQGNSAPDKSGLPSDRFSAERTGGSVSTLTIQRTQQEDSAVYLCASSSRLGWNTEAFFGQGTRLTVV.

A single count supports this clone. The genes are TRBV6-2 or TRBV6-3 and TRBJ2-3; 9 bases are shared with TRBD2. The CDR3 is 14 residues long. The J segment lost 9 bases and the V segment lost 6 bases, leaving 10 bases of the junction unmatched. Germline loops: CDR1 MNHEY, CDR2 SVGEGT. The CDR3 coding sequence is TGTGCCAGCAGCCCAAGCGGGGGGTGGGGGACGCAGTATTTT. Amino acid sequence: CASSPSGGWGTQYF.

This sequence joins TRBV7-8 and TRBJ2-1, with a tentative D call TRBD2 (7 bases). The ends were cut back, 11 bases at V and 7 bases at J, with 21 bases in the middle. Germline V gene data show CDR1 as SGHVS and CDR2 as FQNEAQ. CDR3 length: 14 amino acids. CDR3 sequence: CAFEGGESENEQFF. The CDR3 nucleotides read TGTGCCTTCGAAGGGGGGGAATCGGAAAATGAGCAGTTCTTC.

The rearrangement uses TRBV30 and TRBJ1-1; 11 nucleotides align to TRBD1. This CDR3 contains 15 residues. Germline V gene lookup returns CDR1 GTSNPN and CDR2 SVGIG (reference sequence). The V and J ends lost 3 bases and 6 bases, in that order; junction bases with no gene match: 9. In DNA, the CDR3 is TGTGCCTGGAGAACCCGGGACAGGGGGGGTGCTGAAGCTTTCTTT. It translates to CAWRTRDRGGAEAFF.

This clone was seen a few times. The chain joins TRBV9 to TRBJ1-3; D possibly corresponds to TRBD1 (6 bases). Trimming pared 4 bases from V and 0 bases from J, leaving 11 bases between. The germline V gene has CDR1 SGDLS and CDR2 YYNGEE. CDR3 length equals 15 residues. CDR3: CASSNGQISGNTIYF. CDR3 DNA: TGTGCCAGCAGCAACGGACAGATCTCTGGAAACACCATATATTTT.